This passage covers 32 T cell receptor beta chains from one sample sequenced in a study of cytomegalovirus exposure and HLA in healthy donors. The PCR employed 60 Vbeta primers together with 13 Jbeta primers. The repertoire was sequenced with immunoSEQ multiplex PCR; TCRdb's copy has only in-frame clones and lacks some. Here the sample spans some 120,000 clones, 75% to 85% being singletons. The material sequenced was PBMCs. The receptors were sampled from a man aged 25-40 years in good health and CMV-seropositive.

The V gene is TRBV5-1, the J gene TRBJ1-3; TRBD1 might be the D (6 bases). V lost 0 bases to trimming and J lost 6 bases, with 7 bases between them. The CDR3 runs 13 residues. Germline V lookup: CDR1 SGHRS, CDR2 YFSETQ. The CDR3 region has the DNA TGCGCCAGCAGCTTGGTGGGGGCAAACACCATATATTTT. It translates to CASSLVGANTIYF.

V and J are TRBV28 and TRBJ2-2; D not certain. Per germline, CDR1 MDHEN and CDR2 SYDVKM. The germline V and J ends were trimmed by 6 bases and 1 base, with 9 bases remaining between them. The CDR3 extends over 14 amino acids. The CDR3 loop reads CASRVAQNTGELFF. The CDR3 nucleotides are TGTGCCAGCAGAGTGGCTCAGAACACCGGGGAGCTGTTTTTT.

This sequence joins TRBV5-1 and TRBJ1-3; 8 nucleotides match TRBD1. The junction had 2 bases not matched to a gene; V was cut back by 4 bases and J by 8 bases. Germline CDR1 SGHRS, CDR2 YFSETQ. CDR3 length: 12 amino acids. The CDR3 nucleotides are TGCGCCAGCAGCGGACAGGGAGACACCATATATTTT. Protein product: CASSGQGDTIYF.

The chain combines TRBV11-2 with TRBJ2-7; 7 bases map to TRBD2. The V gene's germline CDR1 is SGHAT and CDR2 FQNNGV. V lost 2 bases, J lost 5 bases, and 9 bases stayed unmatched. This CDR3 is built from 15 residues. CDR3 region: CASSLTGPRGDEQYF. CDR3 nucleotide sequence: TGTGCCAGCAGCTTAACGGGGCCCCGGGGGGACGAGCAGTACTTC.

V is TRBV5-1 and J is TRBJ2-5; D may be TRBD1 (6 bases). The CDR3 contains 15 residues. V was shortened by 2 bases and J by 4 bases, with 15 bases between the two germline ends. Per the germline V gene, CDR1 is SGHRS and CDR2 is YFSETQ. This CDR3 reads CASSFRDNPRETQYF. CDR3 DNA: TGCGCCAGCAGCTTCCGGGACAATCCTCGAGAGACCCAGTACTTC.

V and J are TRBV23-1 and TRBJ1-5; unclear D gene. TRBV23-1 is annotated as an ORF whose role is uncertain. Trimming pared 4 bases from V and 3 bases from J, leaving 13 bases between. The CDR3 has 15 amino acids. CDR3 in DNA: TGCGCCAGCAGTCTTGGGCAGAATACCAATCAGCCCCAGCATTTT. This gives the protein CASSLGQNTNQPQHF.

Note on this clone: Other nucleotide sequences in the sample specify the same CDR3. The V gene is TRBV7-9, the J gene TRBJ1-1; a possible D gene is TRBD1 (5 bases). Germline CDR1 and CDR2: SEHNR and FQNEAQ (reference sequence). The V end lost 3 bases, the J end lost 8 bases, and 7 bases lay between the germline ends. The CDR3 length is 11 residues. The CDR3 is CASSFDSEAFF. For the CDR3, the DNA is TGTGCCAGCAGCTTTGACAGCGAAGCTTTCTTT. Complete variable domain (other parts from reference TRBV7-9 and TRBJ1-1): DTGVSQNPRHKITKRGQNVTFRCDPISEHNRLYWYRQTLGQGPEFLTYFQNEAQLEKSRLLSDRFSAERPKGSFSTLEIQRTEQGDSAMYLCASSFDSEAFFGQGTRLTVV.

This clone was observed a few times. The genes are TRBV27 and TRBJ1-2; maybe TRBD1 (5 bases). The CDR3 sequence is 16 residues long. The germline V gene has CDR1 MNHEY and CDR2 SMNVEV (reference sequence). With 3 bases removed from V and 4 bases from J, the gap between germline ends came to 18 bases. The CDR3 loop is CASSFSPPDSTYGYTF. In nucleotides, the CDR3 is TGTGCCAGCAGTTTTAGCCCTCCCGACAGTACCTATGGCTACACCTTC.

The chain joins TRBV6-1 to TRBJ1-5; D is unresolved. The germline gives CDR1 MNHNS, CDR2 SASEGT. The length of the CDR3 is 15 residues. V lost 1 base and J 4 bases, leaving 11 bases between the germline ends. CDR3 in DNA: TGTGCCAGCAGTGAAGAGTTGGCAGAAAATCAGCCCCAGCATTTT. It encodes CASSEELAENQPQHF.

This clone was picked up one time. Within the sample, other DNA sequences also encode this same CDR3. The CDR3 is CAWSRGYGYTF. The CDR3, as DNA: TGTGCCTGGAGTCGGGGTTACGGCTACACCTTC. The V and J genes are TRBV30 and TRBJ1-2; D gene ambiguous. Trimming cost V 2 bases and J 8 bases, with 9 bases left between them. The germline CDR1 and CDR2 sequences are GTSNPN and SVGIG (reference sequence). The CDR3 has 11 amino acids.

The chain recombines TRBV5-6 with TRBJ2-7; D uncertain. This CDR3 is built from 14 residues. V was trimmed by 0 bases and J by 2 bases, leaving 9 bases between them. Germline CDR1 is SGHDT and CDR2 is YYEEEE. The CDR3 is CASSLVRMTYEQYF. The CDR3 bases are TGTGCCAGCAGCTTGGTCAGGATGACCTACGAGCAGTACTTC.

There are a few counts of this clone. The V gene is TRBV28, the J gene TRBJ1-3; unclear D gene. CDR3 length equals 15 residues. Trimming took off 5 bases at V and 1 base at J, with 12 bases between the two ends. Germline loops: CDR1 MDHEN, CDR2 SYDVKM. For the CDR3, the DNA is TGTGCCAGCAGTCTTCCCCCGGGATCTGGAAACACCATATATTTT. This gives the protein CASSLPPGSGNTIYF. Full variable domain (remainder filled in from reference TRBV28 and TRBJ1-3): DVKVTQSSRYLVKRTGEKVFLECVQDMDHENMFWYRQDPGLGLRLIYFSYDVKMKEKGDIPEGYSVSREKKERFSLILESASTNQTSMYLCASSLPPGSGNTIYFGEGSWLTVV.

The rearrangement joins TRBV30 to TRBJ1-6, with a possible D match to TRBD1 (5 bases). Germline lookup yields CDR1 GTSNPN and CDR2 SVGIG (reference sequence). The CDR3 runs 14 residues. V was clipped by 0 bases and J by 4 bases, with 7 bases between them. The CDR3: CAWSVSGYNSPLHF. The CDR3 nucleotides are TGTGCCTGGAGTGTATCAGGGTATAATTCACCCCTCCACTTT.

This chain connects TRBV6-5 to TRBJ2-7, with D uncertain. The V gene's germline CDR1 is MNHEY and CDR2 SVGAGI. The V end lost 3 bases, the J end lost 7 bases, and 13 bases lay between the germline ends. The CDR3 is made up of 13 amino acids. CDR3 sequence: CASSYGRGWEQYF. In DNA form, the CDR3 reads TGTGCCAGCAGTTATGGTAGAGGTTGGGAGCAGTACTTC.

CDR3 sequence: CASRTGTYNEQFF. The CDR3, as DNA: TGTGCCAGCAGGACGGGAACTTACAATGAGCAGTTCTTC. The rearrangement uses TRBV6-1 and TRBJ2-1; weak D call: TRBD2 (5 bases). Germline V CDR1 and CDR2: MNHNS, SASEGT. The V end was cut by 6 bases, the J end by 4 bases, with 10 bases between. The CDR3 runs 13 residues.

The V call is TRBV27, the J call TRBJ1-2; D possibly corresponds to TRBD1 (6 bases). Trimming stripped 6 bases from V and 8 bases from J, with 22 bases between. CDR1 and CDR2 from the germline V gene are MNHEY and SMNVEV (reference sequence). The length of the CDR3 is 15 residues. The CDR3 protein is CASSRMDSSTGGYTF. CDR3 in DNA: TGTGCCAGCAGCCGTATGGACAGCTCTACGGGCGGCTACACCTTC.

This chain joins TRBV5-1 and TRBJ2-3, with a weak D call TRBD1 (5 bases). The V end lost 0 bases, the J end lost 0 bases, and 8 bases lay between the germline ends. The CDR3 runs to 15 residues. Germline CDR1 and CDR2: SGHRS and YFSETQ. CDR3 nucleotides: TGCGCCAGCAGCTTGGTTCCAGGGAGCACAGATACGCAGTATTTT. It encodes CASSLVPGSTDTQYF.

The chain joins TRBV29-1 to TRBJ2-7; no clear D. Germline CDR1 and CDR2: SQVTM and ANQGSEA. Trimming removed 3 bases from V and 4 bases from J, with 10 bases in between. The CDR3 is 12 amino acids. CDR3: CSVESPGYEQYF. The CDR3 region has the DNA TGCAGCGTTGAGTCCCCCGGGTACGAGCAGTACTTC.

This chain links TRBV9 with TRBJ2-3, with 7 bases lining up with TRBD1. The germline V gene encodes CDR1 SGDLS and CDR2 YYNGEE. Germline trimming cut 4 bases from V and 4 bases from J; bases unmatched to any gene: 6. The CDR3 is 14 amino acids. The CDR3 loop reads CASSTRQGADTQYF. CDR3 sequence (DNA): TGTGCCAGCAGCACTAGACAGGGCGCAGATACGCAGTATTTT.

The rearrangement joins TRBV29-1 to TRBJ1-1; TRBD1 is a possible D gene (5 bases). The germline V gene encodes CDR1 SQVTM and CDR2 ANQGSEA. The CDR3 contains 13 residues. V was shortened by 2 bases and J by 10 bases, with 17 bases between the two germline ends. The CDR3 sequence is CSVEWPGNLGAFF. CDR3 nucleotide sequence: TGCAGCGTTGAATGGCCAGGGAATCTGGGAGCTTTCTTT.

This chain uses TRBV30 with TRBJ2-2, with TRBD1 matching 8 bases. The junction had 6 bases not matched to a gene; V was cut back by 0 bases and J by 3 bases. The CDR3 consists of 16 residues. CDR1 GTSNPN and CDR2 SVGIG come from the germline V gene (reference sequence). CDR3 sequence reads: CAWSVPDRGYTGELFF. The CDR3 nucleotides are TGTGCCTGGAGTGTACCTGACAGGGGTTACACCGGGGAGCTGTTTTTT.

V usage is TRBV19 and J usage is TRBJ2-1; 7 bases align to TRBD2. V shed 5 bases and J 5 bases; nucleotides not matched to a gene: 6. The CDR3 sequence is 14 residues long. Germline CDR1 is LNHDA and CDR2 is SQIVND (reference sequence). The DNA of the CDR3 is TGTGCCAGTAGTCCCGGTCGGGGGGACAATGAGCAGTTCTTC. It translates to CASSPGRGDNEQFF.

This chain joins TRBV28 and TRBJ1-5; the D gene is possibly TRBD1 (6 bases). Germline lookup yields CDR1 MDHEN and CDR2 SYDVKM. This CDR3 contains 18 residues. Trimming took 2 bases from V and 9 from J, leaving 26 bases between them. As DNA, the CDR3 is TGTGCCAGCAGTTTACCACGAGAATTCTTGACAGGTCTATGGCCCCAGCATTTT. Translated: CASSLPREFLTGLWPQHF.

This clone was seen a handful of times. The V gene is TRBV4-1, the J gene TRBJ2-7; 8 bases map to TRBD1. The length of the CDR3 is 15 residues. Losses at the gene ends were 1 base for V and 4 bases for J; bases not matched to a gene: 6. Germline loops: CDR1 MGHRA, CDR2 YSYEKL. The CDR3 here is CASSQAFGQGYEQYF. CDR3 DNA: TGCGCCAGCAGCCAAGCTTTTGGACAGGGATACGAGCAGTACTTC.

The chain has TRBV2 and TRBJ2-6; D remains ambiguous. From germline, CDR1 is SNHLY and CDR2 FYNNEI. CDR3 size: 14 residues. V gave up 7 bases and J gave up 0 bases, with 7 bases separating them. CDR3 nucleotide sequence: TGTGCCAGCACGACTGACTCTGGGGCCAACGTCCTGACTTTC. Translating it yields CASTTDSGANVLTF.

The V gene is TRBV27, the J gene TRBJ2-7, with D perhaps matching TRBD1 (5 bases). The CDR3 contains 15 residues. The germline V gene has CDR1 MNHEY and CDR2 SMNVEV (reference sequence). Between the trimmed V and J ends, which lost 2 bases and 2 bases, there was a span of 13 bases. The DNA of the CDR3 is TGTGCCAGCAGTTTAGAAGGGGTCGGTACCTACGAGCAGTACTTC. Its protein is CASSLEGVGTYEQYF.

V usage is TRBV10-3 and J usage is TRBJ1-2; D gene ambiguous. Trimming took 2 bases from V and 2 from J, leaving 6 bases between them. Germline CDR1 reads ENHRY; CDR2 reads SYGVKD. The CDR3 extends over 13 amino acids. The CDR3 region is CAISEELNYGYTF. The CDR3 DNA follows: TGTGCCATCAGTGAGGAACTGAACTATGGCTACACCTTC.

V usage is TRBV5-1 and J usage is TRBJ1-1; tentatively, D is TRBD1 (6 bases). Germline CDR1 SGHRS, CDR2 YFSETQ. The CDR3 runs to 14 residues. The ends were cut back, 2 bases at V and 4 bases at J, with 12 bases in the middle. CDR3 in amino acids: CASSFGGDGTEAFF. The CDR3 DNA reads as TGCGCCAGCAGCTTTGGGGGCGATGGCACTGAAGCTTTCTTT. The full variable domain, rest sourced from reference TRBV5-1 and TRBJ1-1, is KAGVTQTPRYLIKTRGQQVTLSCSPISGHRSVSWYQQTPGQGLQFLFEYFSETQRNKGNFPGRFSGRQFSNSRSEMNVSTLELGDSALYLCASSFGGDGTEAFFGQGTRLTVV.

V and J are TRBV5-1 and TRBJ2-6; perhaps TRBD1 as D (6 bases). Germline lookup yields CDR1 SGHRS and CDR2 YFSETQ. The CDR3 is made up of 18 amino acids. V lost 0 bases to trimming and J lost 1 base, with 14 bases between them. CDR3 bases: TGCGCCAGCAGCTTGGCGCCAGGGGATAAATCTGGGGCCAACGTCCTGACTTTC. It specifies CASSLAPGDKSGANVLTF. The full variable domain, in which reference TRBV5-1 and TRBJ2-6 provide the parts outside the CDR3, is KAGVTQTPRYLIKTRGQQVTLSCSPISGHRSVSWYQQTPGQGLQFLFEYFSETQRNKGNFPGRFSGRQFSNSRSEMNVSTLELGDSALYLCASSLAPGDKSGANVLTFGAGSRLTVL.

The sample holds one count of this clone. The chain couples TRBV5-1 to TRBJ2-5, with D possibly TRBD1 on 6 matching bases. CDR3 size: 14 residues. The V end was cut by 2 bases, the J end by 1 base, with 9 bases between. Germline V lookup: CDR1 SGHRS, CDR2 YFSETQ. Here the CDR3 reads CASSLGQTQETQYF. For the CDR3, the DNA is TGCGCCAGCAGCTTAGGACAGACCCAAGAGACCCAGTACTTC.

The V call is TRBV5-8, the J call TRBJ2-7, with 7 positions matching TRBD1. The CDR3 is 15 residues long. Trimming removed 6 bases from V and 0 bases from J; junction bases left unmatched: 9. Looked up from germline, CDR1 is SGHTS and CDR2 is YDEGEE. The CDR3 sequence is CASTRDSRSSYEQYF. The CDR3 DNA is TGTGCCAGCACCCGGGACAGCCGGAGCTCCTACGAGCAGTACTTC.

The chain joins TRBV19 to TRBJ2-1; perhaps TRBD2 as D (7 bases). Germline V CDR1 and CDR2: LNHDA, SQIVND (reference sequence). CDR3 length: 16 residues. V lost 0 bases and J 5 bases, leaving 14 bases between the germline ends. The CDR3 nucleotides read TGTGCCAGTAGTATAGATACGGGGGGCTTGAACAATGAGCAGTTCTTC. This encodes CASSIDTGGLNNEQFF.